These 8 T cell receptor beta chains were sequenced from one sample in a study of T-cell memory formation after mild COVID-19. TCRdb used MiXCR to reprocess the 5' RACE reads, holding one entry per CDR3 protein. The table records 250,000 to 400,000 distinct CDR3 sequences, roughly an eighth of them present only once. Sequenced: PBMCs or a T cell subset sorted from them (not recorded which). The source of these receptors is a man younger than 35 who had mild COVID-19 (a few samples of this study predate the infection). Cell type and time point are not known.

This clonotype was counted a few times. The chain employs TRBV10-1 and TRBJ2-7; maybe TRBD2 (5 bases). Per the germline V gene, CDR1 is WNHNN and CDR2 is SYGVQD (reference sequence). The CDR3 covers 12 residues. Trimming took off 10 bases at V and 4 bases at J, with 14 bases between the two ends. CDR3 loop: CAIPKEGYEQYV. In DNA, the CDR3 is TGCGCCATCCCTAAAGAGGGTTACGAGCAGTACGTC.

The chain combines TRBV12-3 or TRBV12-4 with TRBJ1-2, with D hard to call. The CDR3 consists of 13 residues. V gave up 1 base and J gave up 4 bases, with 7 bases separating them. CDR3 in amino acids: CASSLVPPYGYTF. For the CDR3, the DNA is TGTGCCAGCAGTTTAGTTCCACCCTATGGCTACACCTTC.

J is TRBJ2-2 and V is TRBV29-1; tentatively, D is TRBD2 (5 bases). V gave up 7 bases and J gave up 7 bases, with 19 bases separating them. The CDR3 is 14 amino acids. Germline V CDR1 and CDR2: SQVTM, ANQGSEA. DNA of the CDR3: TGCAGCGCCCAAGTGGAACCCGAGGGCGGGGAGCTGTTTTTT. Residues: CSAQVEPEGGELFF.

There are many counts of this clonotype. V usage is TRBV5-6 and J usage is TRBJ2-4; D may be TRBD1 (5 bases). Germline lookup yields CDR1 SGHDT and CDR2 YYEEEE. The CDR3 runs 16 residues. Trimming pared 0 bases from V and 5 bases from J, leaving 15 bases between. CDR3 region: CASSLADLTGENIQYF. CDR3 bases: TGTGCCAGCAGCTTGGCCGATCTAACAGGAGAAAACATTCAGTACTTC. Using reference TRBV5-6 and TRBJ2-4 for the parts outside the CDR3, the full variable domain is DAGVTQSPTHLIKTRGQQVTLRCSPKSGHDTVSWYQQALGQGPQFIFQYYEEEERQRGNFPDRFSGHQFPNYSSELNVNALLLGDSALYLCASSLADLTGENIQYFGAGTRLSVL.

This clonotype showed up just a few times. V gene TRBV5-1 combines with J gene TRBJ1-2, with D perhaps TRBD1 (5 bases). The V end was cut by 1 base, the J end by 2 bases, with 9 bases between. The V gene's germline CDR1 is SGHRS and CDR2 YFSETQ. The CDR3 is 14 amino acids. CDR3 amino acids: CASSLLGVNYGYTF. The CDR3 nucleotides are TGCGCCAGCAGCTTGTTAGGGGTCAACTATGGCTACACCTTC.

The chain joins TRBV20-1 to TRBJ2-7, with D unclear. Germline V CDR1 and CDR2: DFQATT, SNEGSKA (reference sequence). The germline V and J ends were trimmed by 2 bases and 1 base, with 6 bases remaining between them. CDR3 length: 12 residues. The CDR3 DNA is TGCAGTGCTAGACTGCAGTCCTACGAGCAGTACTTC. Its translation: CSARLQSYEQYF.

The chain carries TRBV12-5 and TRBJ2-3; tentatively, D is TRBD2 (7 bases). V gave up 9 bases and J gave up 6 bases, with 22 bases separating them. The CDR3 runs to 15 residues. Germline V gene lookup returns CDR1 LGHNT and CDR2 FRNRAP. The CDR3 DNA follows: TGTGCTAGCGCCATCGGGGGCGGGGGCCTCGATACGCAGTATTTT. Translation gives CASAIGGGGLDTQYF.

This clonotype was counted at least ten times. The chain employs TRBV12-3 or TRBV12-4 and TRBJ2-2; no clear D gene. Trimming took off 3 bases at V and 6 bases at J, with 8 bases between the two ends. The CDR3 has 13 residues. The CDR3 DNA sequence: TGTGCCAGCAGTTTCACCATTTCCGGGGAGCTGTTTTTT. It specifies CASSFTISGELFF.